This T cell receptor beta chain was identified in a study of early T cells in non-severe SARS-CoV-2 infection. General study findings and limits: Sequences matched to VDJdb favored anti-spike CD8 responses, while private and CD4 specificities were missed.

This clonotype was recorded at least ten times. The antigen is unknown. The trim removed 1 base at V and 2 bases at J, leaving 10 bases unmatched. Germline CDR1 LGHDT, CDR2 YNNKEL (reference sequence). The CDR3 extends over 18 amino acids. Individual cDNA molecules each received unique molecular identifiers attached to them. Using its own MiXCR run on the 5' RACE reads, TCRdb lists one record per CDR3 protein. The sample contains roughly 29,000 distinct CDR3 sequences, roughly 4.8% of which appear only once. The sequencing input was whole blood. V and J are TRBV3-1 and TRBJ2-3; 9 bases are a match to TRBD1. This TCR was sampled from an adult who was a healthcare worker with PCR-confirmed SARS-CoV-2 infection or an uninfected control (not recorded which). The CDR3 bases are TGTGCCAGCAGCCAAGCGAGGGACAGGGTGTTGAACACAGATACGCAGTATTTT. It yields the protein CASSQARDRVLNTDTQYF.